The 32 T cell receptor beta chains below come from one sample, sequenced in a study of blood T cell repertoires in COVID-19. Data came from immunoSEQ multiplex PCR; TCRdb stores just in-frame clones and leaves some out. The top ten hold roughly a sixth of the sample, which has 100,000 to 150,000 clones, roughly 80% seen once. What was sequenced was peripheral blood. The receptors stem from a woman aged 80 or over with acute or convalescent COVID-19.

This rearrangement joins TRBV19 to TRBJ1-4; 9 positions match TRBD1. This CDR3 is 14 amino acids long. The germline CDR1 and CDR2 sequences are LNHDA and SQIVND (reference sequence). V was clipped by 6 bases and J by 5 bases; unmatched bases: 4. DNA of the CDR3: TGTGCCAGTAGCTGGACAGGGGTAAATGAAAAACTGTTTTTT. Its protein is CASSWTGVNEKLFF.

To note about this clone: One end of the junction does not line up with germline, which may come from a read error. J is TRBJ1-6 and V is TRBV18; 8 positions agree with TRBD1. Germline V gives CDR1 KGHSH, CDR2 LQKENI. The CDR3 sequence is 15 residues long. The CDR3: CATSLGQGYNSPLHF. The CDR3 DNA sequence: TGTGCCACCTCACTCGGACAGGGATATAATTCACCCCTCCACTTT.

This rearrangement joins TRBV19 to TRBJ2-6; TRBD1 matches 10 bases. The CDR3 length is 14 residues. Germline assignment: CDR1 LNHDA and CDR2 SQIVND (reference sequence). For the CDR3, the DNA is TGTGCTACAGGACAGGGGGCTGGGGCCAACGTCCTGACTTTC. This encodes CATGQGAGANVLTF.

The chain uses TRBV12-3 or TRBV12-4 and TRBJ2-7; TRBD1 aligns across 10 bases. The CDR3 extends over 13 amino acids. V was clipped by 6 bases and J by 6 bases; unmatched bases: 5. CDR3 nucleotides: TGTGCCAGCAGCCCCGACAGGGGGCGCGAGCAGTACTTC. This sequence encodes CASSPDRGREQYF.

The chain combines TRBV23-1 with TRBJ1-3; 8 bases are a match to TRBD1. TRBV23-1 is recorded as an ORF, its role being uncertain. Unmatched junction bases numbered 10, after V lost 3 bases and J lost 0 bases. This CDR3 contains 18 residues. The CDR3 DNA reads TGCGCCAGCAGTCAGAGACAGGGGCTATACTTCTCTGGAAACACCATATATTTT. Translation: CASSQRQGLYFSGNTIYF.

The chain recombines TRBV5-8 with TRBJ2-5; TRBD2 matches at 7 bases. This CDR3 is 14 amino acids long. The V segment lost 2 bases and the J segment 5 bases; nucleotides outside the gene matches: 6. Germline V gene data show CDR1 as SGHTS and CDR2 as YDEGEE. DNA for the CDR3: TGTGCCAGCAGCTTTGGACTAGTTCGGGAGACCCAGTACTTC. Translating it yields CASSFGLVRETQYF.

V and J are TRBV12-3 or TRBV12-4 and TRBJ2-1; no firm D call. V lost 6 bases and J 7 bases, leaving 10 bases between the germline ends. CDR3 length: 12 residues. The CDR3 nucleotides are TGTGCCAGCAGCCCCAGGTGGAATGAGCAGTTCTTC. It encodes CASSPRWNEQFF.

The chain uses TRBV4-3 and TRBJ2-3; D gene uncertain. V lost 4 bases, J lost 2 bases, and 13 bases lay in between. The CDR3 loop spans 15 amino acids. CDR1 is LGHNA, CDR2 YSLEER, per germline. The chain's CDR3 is CASSLLWRSTDTQYF. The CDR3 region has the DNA TGCGCCAGCAGCCTCCTCTGGCGGTCCACAGATACGCAGTATTTT.

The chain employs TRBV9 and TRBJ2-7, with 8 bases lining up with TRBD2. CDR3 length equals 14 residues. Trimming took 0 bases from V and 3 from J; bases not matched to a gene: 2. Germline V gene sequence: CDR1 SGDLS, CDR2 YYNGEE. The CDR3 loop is CASSVDGTSYEQYF. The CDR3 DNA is TGTGCCAGCAGCGTAGATGGGACTAGCTACGAGCAGTACTTC.

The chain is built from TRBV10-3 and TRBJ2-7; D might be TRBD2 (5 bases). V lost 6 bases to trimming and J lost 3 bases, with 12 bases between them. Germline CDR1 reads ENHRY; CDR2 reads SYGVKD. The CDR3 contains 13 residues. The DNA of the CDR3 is TGTGCCATCAGGCCCGGAGGTGACTACGAGCAGTACTTC. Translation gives CAIRPGGDYEQYF.

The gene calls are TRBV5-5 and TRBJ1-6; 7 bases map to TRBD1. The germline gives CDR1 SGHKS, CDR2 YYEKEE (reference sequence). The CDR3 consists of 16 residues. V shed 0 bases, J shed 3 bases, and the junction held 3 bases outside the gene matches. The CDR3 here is CASSLAGDSYNSPLHF. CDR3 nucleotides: TGTGCCAGCAGCTTGGCTGGGGACAGCTATAATTCACCCCTCCACTTT. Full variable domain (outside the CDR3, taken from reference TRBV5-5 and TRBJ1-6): DAGVTQSPTHLIKTRGQQVTLRCSPISGHKSVSWYQQVLGQGPQFIFQYYEKEERGRGNFPDRFSARQFPNYSSELNVNALLLGDSALYLCASSLAGDSYNSPLHFGNGTRLTVT.

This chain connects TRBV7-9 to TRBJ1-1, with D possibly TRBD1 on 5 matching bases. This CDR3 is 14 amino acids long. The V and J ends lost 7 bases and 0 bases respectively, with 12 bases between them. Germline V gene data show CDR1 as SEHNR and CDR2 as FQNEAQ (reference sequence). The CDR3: CASTTGGLNTEAFF. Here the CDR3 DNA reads TGTGCCAGCACCACGGGGGGGTTGAACACTGAAGCTTTCTTT.

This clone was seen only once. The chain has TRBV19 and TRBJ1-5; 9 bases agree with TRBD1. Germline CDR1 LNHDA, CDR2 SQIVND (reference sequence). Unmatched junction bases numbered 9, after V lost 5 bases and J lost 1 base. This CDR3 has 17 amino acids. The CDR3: CASSAPTGGGSNQPQHF. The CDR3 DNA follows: TGTGCCAGTAGTGCCCCCACAGGGGGCGGAAGCAATCAGCCCCAGCATTTT.

CDR3 bases: TGTGCCTGGAGCGCTGGACTAGCCTATAATTCACCCCTCCACTTT. Its protein is CAWSAGLAYNSPLHF. The chain joins TRBV30 to TRBJ1-6; D not resolved. Germline-derived CDR1 and CDR2 are GTSNPN and SVGIG (reference sequence). This CDR3 has 15 residues. Trimming pared 3 bases from V and 2 bases from J, leaving 11 bases between.

Here the CDR3 reads CSVDQGAGNTIYF. The CDR3 DNA is TGCAGCGTTGACCAGGGGGCTGGAAACACCATATATTTT. V gene TRBV29-1 combines with J gene TRBJ1-3, with TRBD1 matching over 7 bases. The CDR3 spans 13 residues. CDR1 is SQVTM and CDR2 is ANQGSEA in the germline V gene. V lost 3 bases to trimming and J lost 2 bases; unmatched junction nucleotides: 1.

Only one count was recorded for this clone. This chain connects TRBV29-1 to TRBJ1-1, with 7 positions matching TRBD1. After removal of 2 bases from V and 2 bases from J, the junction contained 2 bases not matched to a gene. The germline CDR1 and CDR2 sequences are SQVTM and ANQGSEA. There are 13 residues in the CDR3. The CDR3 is CSVEQGGNTEAFF. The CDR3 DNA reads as TGCAGCGTTGAACAGGGGGGCAACACTGAAGCTTTCTTT.

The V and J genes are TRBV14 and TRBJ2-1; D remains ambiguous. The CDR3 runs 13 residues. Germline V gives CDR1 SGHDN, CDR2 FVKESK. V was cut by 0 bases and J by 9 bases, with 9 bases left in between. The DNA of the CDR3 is TGTGCCAGCAGCCAAGATCGAGTAATTGAGCAGTTCTTC. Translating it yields CASSQDRVIEQFF.

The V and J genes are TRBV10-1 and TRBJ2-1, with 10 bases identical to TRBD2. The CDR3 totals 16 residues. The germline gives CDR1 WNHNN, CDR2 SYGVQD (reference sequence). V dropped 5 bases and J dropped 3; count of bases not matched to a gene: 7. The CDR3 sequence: CASSPRTSGIYNEQFF. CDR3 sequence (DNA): TGCGCCAGCAGTCCTCGGACTAGCGGAATCTACAATGAGCAGTTCTTC.

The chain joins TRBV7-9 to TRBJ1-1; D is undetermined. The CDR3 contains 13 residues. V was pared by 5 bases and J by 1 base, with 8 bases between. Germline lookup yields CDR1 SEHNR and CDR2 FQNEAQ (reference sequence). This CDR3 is CASSRSGNTEAFF. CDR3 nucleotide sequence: TGTGCCAGCAGCAGGTCAGGGAACACTGAAGCTTTCTTT. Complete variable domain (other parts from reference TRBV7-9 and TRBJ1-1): DTGVSQNPRHKITKRGQNVTFRCDPISEHNRLYWYRQTLGQGPEFLTYFQNEAQLEKSRLLSDRFSAERPKGSFSTLEIQRTEQGDSAMYLCASSRSGNTEAFFGQGTRLTVV.

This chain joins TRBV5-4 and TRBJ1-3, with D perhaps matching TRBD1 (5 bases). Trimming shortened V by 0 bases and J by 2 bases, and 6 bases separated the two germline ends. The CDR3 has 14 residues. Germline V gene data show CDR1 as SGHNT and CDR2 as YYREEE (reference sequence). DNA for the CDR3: TGTGCCAGCAGCTTGGGCAGGGCTGGAAACACCATATATTTT. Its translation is CASSLGRAGNTIYF.

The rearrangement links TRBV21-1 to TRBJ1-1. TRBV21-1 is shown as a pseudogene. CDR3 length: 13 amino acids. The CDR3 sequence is CASSEHRGTEAFF. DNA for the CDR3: TGTGCCAGCAGCGAACACCGGGGGACTGAAGCTTTCTTT.

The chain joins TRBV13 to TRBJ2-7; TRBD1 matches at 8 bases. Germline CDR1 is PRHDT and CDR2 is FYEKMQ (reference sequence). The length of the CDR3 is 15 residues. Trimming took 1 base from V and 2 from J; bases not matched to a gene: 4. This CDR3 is CASSLAGTGTYEQYF. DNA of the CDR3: TGTGCCAGCAGCTTAGCTGGGACAGGCACCTACGAGCAGTACTTC. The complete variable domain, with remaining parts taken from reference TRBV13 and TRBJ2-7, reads AAGVIQSPRHLIKEKRETATLKCYPIPRHDTVYWYQQGPGQDPQFLISFYEKMQSDKGSIPDRFSAQQFSDYHSELNMSSLELGDSALYFCASSLAGTGTYEQYFGPGTRLTVT.

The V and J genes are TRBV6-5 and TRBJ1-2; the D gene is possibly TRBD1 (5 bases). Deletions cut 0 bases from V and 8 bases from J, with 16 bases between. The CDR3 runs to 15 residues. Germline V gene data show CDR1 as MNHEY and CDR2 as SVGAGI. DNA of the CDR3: TGTGCCAGCAGTTACTCATCTGGGGGAGGTGAGGGCTACACCTTC. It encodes CASSYSSGGGEGYTF.

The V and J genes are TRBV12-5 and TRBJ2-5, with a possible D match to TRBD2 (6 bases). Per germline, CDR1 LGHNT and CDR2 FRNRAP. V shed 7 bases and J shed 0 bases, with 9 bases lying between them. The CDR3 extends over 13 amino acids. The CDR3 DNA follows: TGTGCTAGTGCCCTAGCGTACCAAGAGACCCAGTACTTC. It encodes CASALAYQETQYF.

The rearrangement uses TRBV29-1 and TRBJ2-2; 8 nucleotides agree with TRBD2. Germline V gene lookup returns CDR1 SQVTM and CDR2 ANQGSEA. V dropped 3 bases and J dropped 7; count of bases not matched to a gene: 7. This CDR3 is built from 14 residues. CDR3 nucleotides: TGCAGCGTTGATGCCGGGAGGGCCAACGGGGAGCTGTTTTTT. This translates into CSVDAGRANGELFF.

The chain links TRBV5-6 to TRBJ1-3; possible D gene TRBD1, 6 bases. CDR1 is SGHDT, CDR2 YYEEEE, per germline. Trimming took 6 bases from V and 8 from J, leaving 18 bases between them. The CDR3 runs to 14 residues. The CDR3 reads CASTRTALSDTIYF. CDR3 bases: TGTGCCAGCACCAGGACAGCACTTTCGGACACCATATATTTT. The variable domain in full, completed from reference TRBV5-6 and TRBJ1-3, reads DAGVTQSPTHLIKTRGQQVTLRCSPKSGHDTVSWYQQALGQGPQFIFQYYEEEERQRGNFPDRFSGHQFPNYSSELNVNALLLGDSALYLCASTRTALSDTIYFGEGSWLTVV.

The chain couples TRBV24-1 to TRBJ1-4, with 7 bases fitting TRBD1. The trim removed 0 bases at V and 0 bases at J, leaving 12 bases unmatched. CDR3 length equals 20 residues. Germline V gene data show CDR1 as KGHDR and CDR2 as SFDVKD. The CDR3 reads CATSDLLGGTAFTTNEKLFF. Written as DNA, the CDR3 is TGTGCCACCAGTGATTTGCTTGGTGGGACAGCCTTTACAACTAATGAAAAACTGTTTTTT.

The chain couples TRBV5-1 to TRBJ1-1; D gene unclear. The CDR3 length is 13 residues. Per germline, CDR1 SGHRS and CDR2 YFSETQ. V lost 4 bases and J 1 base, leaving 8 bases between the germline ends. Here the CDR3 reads CASSPRENTEAFF. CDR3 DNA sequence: TGCGCCAGCAGCCCGAGGGAGAACACTGAAGCTTTCTTT.

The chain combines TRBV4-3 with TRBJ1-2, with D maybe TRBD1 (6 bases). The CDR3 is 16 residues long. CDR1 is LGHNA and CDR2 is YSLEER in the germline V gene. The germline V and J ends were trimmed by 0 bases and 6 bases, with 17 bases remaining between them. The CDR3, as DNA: TGCGCCAGCAGCCAAGAATGGGGCGGACAGTCCGATGGCTACACCTTC. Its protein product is CASSQEWGGQSDGYTF.

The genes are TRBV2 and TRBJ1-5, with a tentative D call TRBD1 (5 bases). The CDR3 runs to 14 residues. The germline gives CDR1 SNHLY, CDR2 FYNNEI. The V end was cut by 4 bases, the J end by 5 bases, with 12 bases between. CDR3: CASSGSGIYQPQHF. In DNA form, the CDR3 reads TGTGCCAGCAGTGGTTCAGGGATTTATCAGCCCCAGCATTTT.

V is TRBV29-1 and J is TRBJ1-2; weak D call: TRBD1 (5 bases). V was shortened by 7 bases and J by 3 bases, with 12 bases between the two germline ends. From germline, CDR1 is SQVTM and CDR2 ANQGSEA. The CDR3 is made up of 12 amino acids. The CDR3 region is CSGADSYYGYTF. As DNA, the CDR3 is TGCAGCGGCGCTGACAGCTACTATGGCTACACCTTC.

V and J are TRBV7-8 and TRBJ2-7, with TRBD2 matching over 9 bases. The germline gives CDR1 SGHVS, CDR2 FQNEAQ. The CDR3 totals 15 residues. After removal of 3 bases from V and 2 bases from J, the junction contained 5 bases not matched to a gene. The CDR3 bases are TGTGCCAGCAGCTTGGGAGCTAGCGGGACCTACGAGCAGTACTTC. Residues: CASSLGASGTYEQYF.